The present entry profiles one T cell receptor beta chain with its context. The data are from a study of blood T cell repertoires in COVID-19. As for the study in general: Acute-phase and convalescent COVID-19 samples originated in the United States, Italy and Spain. T cells, B-cell-depleted T cells, or PBMCs provided the cDNA or gDNA that served as material.

Authors' analysis steps: Nucleated cell number was recorded as an estimate derived from reference gene primer amplification. Profiling relied on immunoSEQ multiplex PCR, and the TCRdb table lists in-frame clones only, not all of them. That table furnishes V, J and clone size, whereas the DNA furnished D and trimming. The data contain approximately 500,000 clones, roughly nine tenths of them singletons. Trimming cost V 1 base and J 4 bases; bases outside gene matches: 10. CDR1 and CDR2 (germline): LGHNA, YNFKEQ. The CDR3 has 17 residues. Seattle cases were enrolled at active infection and followed longitudinally.

Specimen: peripheral blood. The chain uses TRBV4-2 and TRBJ2-1; TRBD2 agrees at 7 bases. The sequence came from a woman in her 50s with COVID-19, enrolled during active disease. The DNA of the CDR3 is TGTGCCAGCAGCCAAGGCCCGGCCCTAGCGGTGTACAATGAGCAGTTCTTC. This encodes CASSQGPALAVYNEQFF.